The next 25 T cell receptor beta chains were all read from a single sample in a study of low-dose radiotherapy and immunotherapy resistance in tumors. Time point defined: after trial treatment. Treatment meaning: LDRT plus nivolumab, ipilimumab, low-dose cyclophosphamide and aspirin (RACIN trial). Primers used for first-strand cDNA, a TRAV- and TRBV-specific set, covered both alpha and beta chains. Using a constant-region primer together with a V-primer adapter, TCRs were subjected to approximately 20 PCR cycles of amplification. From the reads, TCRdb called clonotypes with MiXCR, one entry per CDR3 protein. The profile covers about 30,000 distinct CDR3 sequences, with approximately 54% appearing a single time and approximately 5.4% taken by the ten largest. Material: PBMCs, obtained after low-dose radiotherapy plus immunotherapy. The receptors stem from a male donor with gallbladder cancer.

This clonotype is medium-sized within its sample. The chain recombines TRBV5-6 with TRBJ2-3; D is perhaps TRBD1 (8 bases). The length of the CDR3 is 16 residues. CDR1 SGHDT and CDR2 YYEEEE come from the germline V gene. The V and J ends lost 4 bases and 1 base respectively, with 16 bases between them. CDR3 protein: CASSPDRGGGTDTQYF. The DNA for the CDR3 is TGTGCCAGCAGCCCAGACAGGGGAGGGGGCACAGATACGCAGTATTTT.

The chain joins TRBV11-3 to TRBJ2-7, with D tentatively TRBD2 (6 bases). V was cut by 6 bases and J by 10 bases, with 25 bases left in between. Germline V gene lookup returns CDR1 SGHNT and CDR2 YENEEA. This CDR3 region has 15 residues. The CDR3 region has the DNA TGTGCCAGCAGGCCCCCGATGGGACTTCACGGTCCTCAGTACTTC. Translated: CASRPPMGLHGPQYF.

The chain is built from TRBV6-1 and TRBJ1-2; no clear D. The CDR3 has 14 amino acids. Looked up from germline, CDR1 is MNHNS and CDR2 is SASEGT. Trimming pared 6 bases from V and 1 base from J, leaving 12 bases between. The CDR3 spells CASRTPGSNYGYTF. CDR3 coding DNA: TGTGCCAGCAGGACCCCTGGGAGTAACTATGGCTACACCTTC.

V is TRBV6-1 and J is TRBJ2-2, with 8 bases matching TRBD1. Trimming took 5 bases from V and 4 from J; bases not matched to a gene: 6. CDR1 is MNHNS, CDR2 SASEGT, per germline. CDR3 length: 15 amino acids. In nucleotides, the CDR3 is TGTGCCAGCAGTACCCGGACAGGGTTCACCGGGGAGCTGTTTTTT. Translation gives CASSTRTGFTGELFF.

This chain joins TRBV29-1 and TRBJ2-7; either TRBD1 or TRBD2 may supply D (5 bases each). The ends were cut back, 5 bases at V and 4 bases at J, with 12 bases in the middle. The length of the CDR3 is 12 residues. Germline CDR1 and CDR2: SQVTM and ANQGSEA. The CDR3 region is CSVTGTWYEQYF. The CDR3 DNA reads TGCAGCGTTACCGGGACCTGGTACGAGCAGTACTTC.

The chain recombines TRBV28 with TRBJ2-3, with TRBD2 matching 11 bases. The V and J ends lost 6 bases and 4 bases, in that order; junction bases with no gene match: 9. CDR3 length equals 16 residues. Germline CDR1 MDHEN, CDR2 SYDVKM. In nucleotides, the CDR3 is TGTGCCAGCAGCTCTGGCACTAGCGGGAGCCCAGATACGCAGTATTTT. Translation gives CASSSGTSGSPDTQYF. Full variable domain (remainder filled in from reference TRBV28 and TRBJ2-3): DVKVTQSSRYLVKRTGEKVFLECVQDMDHENMFWYRQDPGLGLRLIYFSYDVKMKEKGDIPEGYSVSREKKERFSLILESASTNQTSMYLCASSSGTSGSPDTQYFGPGTRLTVL.

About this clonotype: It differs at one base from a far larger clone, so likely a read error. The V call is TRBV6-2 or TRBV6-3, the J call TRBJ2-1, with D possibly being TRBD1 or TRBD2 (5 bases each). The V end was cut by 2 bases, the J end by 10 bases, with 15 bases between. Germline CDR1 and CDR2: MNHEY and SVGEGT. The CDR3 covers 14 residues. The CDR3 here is CASSYGQTDYEQFF. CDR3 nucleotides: TGTGCCAGCAGTTACGGGCAGACAGACTACGAGCAGTTCTTC.

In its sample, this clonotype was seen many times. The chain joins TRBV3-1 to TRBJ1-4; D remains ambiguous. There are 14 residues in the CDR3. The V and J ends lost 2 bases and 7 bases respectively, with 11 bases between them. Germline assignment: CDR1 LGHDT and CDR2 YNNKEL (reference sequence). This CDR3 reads CASSQSSGVEKLFF. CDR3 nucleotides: TGTGCCAGCAGCCAATCGAGCGGGGTTGAAAAACTGTTTTTT.

Here the CDR3 DNA reads TGTGCCACCAGCAGACTCGGGGGGCTGAATGAGCAGTTCTTC. Protein sequence: CATSRLGGLNEQFF. The chain joins TRBV15 to TRBJ2-1; D may be TRBD2 (7 bases). Trimming took off 2 bases at V and 7 bases at J, with 12 bases between the two ends. This CDR3 comprises 14 residues. CDR1 and CDR2 (germline): LNHNV, YYDKDF (reference sequence).

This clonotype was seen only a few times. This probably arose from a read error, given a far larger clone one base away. Here the CDR3 reads CASSSPGKAYNEQYF. The CDR3 DNA follows: TGTGCCAGCAGTTCGCCGGGAAAAGCCTACAATGAGCAGTACTTC. This chain uses TRBV28 with TRBJ2-5, with D perhaps TRBD2 (5 bases). V gave up 4 bases and J gave up 11 bases, with 23 bases separating them. CDR3 size: 15 residues. In germline, CDR1 is MDHEN, CDR2 SYDVKM.

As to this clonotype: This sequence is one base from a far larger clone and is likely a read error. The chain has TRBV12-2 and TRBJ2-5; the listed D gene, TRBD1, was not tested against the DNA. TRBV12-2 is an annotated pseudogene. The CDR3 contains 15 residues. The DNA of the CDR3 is TGTGCCAGCAGCACCGGGACCAAGGAACAAGAGACCCAGAACTTC. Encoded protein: CASSTGTKEQETQNF.

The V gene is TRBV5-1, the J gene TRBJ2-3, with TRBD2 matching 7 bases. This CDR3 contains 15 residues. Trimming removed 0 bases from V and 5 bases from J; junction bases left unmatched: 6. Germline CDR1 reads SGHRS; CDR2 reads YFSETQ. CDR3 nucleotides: TGCGCCAGCAGCTTGGATCCAGCGGGGTTAGATACGCAGTATTTT. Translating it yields CASSLDPAGLDTQYF.

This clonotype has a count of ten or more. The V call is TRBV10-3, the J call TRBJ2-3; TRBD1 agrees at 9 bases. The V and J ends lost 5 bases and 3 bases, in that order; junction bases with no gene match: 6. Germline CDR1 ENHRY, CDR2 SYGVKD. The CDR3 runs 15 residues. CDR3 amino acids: CAISPWTGETDTQYF. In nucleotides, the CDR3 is TGTGCCATCAGTCCTTGGACAGGGGAGACAGATACGCAGTATTTT.

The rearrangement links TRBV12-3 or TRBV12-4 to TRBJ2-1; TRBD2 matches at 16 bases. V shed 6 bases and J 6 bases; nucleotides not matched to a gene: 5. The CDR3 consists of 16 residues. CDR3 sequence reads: CASSPGTSGGANEQFF. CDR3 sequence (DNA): TGTGCCAGCAGCCCTGGGACTAGCGGGGGGGCCAATGAGCAGTTCTTC.

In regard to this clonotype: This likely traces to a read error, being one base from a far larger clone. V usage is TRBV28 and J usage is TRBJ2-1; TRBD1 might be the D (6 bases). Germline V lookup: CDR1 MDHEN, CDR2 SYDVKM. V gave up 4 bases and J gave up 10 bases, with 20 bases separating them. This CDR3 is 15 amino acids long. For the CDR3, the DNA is TGTGCCAGCAGTTCCTCAGCAGGGGCGGCCTACGAGCAGTTCTTC. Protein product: CASSSSAGAAYEQFF.

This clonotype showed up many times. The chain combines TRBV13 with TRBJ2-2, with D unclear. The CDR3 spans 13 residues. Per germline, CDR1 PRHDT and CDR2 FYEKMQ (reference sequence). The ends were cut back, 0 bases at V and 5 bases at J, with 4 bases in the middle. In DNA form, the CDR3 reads TGTGCCAGCAGCTTAGGCGGAACCGGGGAGCTGTTTTTT. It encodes CASSLGGTGELFF.

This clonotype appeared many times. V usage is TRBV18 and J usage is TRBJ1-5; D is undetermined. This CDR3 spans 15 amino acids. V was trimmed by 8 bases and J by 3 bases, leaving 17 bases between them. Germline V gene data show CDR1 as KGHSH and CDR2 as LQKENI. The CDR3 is CASTPAGRNNQPQHF. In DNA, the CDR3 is TGTGCCAGCACCCCCGCAGGCAGGAACAATCAGCCCCAGCATTTT.

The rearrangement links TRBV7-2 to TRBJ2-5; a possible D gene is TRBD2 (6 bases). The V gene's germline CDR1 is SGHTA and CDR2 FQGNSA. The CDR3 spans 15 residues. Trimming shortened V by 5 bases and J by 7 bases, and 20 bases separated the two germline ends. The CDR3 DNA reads TGTGCCAGCAGCCTCGTCGGCGGGACTGATGGGACCCAGTACTTC. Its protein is CASSLVGGTDGTQYF.

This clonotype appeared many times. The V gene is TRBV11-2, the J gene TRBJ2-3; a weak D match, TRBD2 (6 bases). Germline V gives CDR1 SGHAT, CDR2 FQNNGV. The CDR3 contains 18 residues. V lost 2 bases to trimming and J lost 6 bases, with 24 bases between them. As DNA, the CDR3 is TGTGCCAGCAGCTTATTAGGTTTTGGGGGACGGGACTTGGATACGCAGTATTTT. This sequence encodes CASSLLGFGGRDLDTQYF.

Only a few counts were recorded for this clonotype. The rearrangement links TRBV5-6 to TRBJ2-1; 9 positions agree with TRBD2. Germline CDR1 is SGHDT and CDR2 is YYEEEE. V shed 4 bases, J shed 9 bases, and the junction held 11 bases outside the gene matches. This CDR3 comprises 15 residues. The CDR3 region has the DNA TGTGCCAGCAGCATCGGGACTAGCCCAGGGAGTGAGCAGTTCTTC. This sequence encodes CASSIGTSPGSEQFF.

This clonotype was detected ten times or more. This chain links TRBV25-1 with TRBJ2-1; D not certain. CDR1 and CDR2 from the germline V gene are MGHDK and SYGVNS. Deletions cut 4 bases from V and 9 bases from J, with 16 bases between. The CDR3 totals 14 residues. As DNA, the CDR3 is TGTGCCAGCAGTGCCCGAGAGTGGGCGAGTGAGCAGTTCTTC. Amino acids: CASSAREWASEQFF.

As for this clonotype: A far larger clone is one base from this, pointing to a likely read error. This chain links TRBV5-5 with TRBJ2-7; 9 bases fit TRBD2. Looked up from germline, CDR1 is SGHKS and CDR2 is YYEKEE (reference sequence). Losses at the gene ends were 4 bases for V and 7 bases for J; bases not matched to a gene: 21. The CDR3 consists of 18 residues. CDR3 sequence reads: CASSPPAGSGGSGYEQYF. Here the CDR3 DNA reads TGTGCCAGCAGCCCTCCGGCGGGCAGCGGGGGGTCTGGCTATGAGCAGTACTTC.

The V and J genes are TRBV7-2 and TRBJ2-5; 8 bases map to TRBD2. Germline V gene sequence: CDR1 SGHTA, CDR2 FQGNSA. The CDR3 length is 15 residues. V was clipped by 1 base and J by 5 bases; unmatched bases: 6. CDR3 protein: CASSLGIGGAETQYF. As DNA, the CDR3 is TGTGCCAGCAGCTTAGGGATCGGGGGGGCGGAGACCCAGTACTTC.

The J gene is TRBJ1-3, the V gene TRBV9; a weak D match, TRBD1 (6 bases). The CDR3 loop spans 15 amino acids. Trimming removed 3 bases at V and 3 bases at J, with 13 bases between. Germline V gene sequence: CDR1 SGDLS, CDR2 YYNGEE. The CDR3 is CASSGQGTSGNTIYF. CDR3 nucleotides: TGTGCCAGCAGCGGCCAGGGGACTAGTGGAAACACCATATATTTT.

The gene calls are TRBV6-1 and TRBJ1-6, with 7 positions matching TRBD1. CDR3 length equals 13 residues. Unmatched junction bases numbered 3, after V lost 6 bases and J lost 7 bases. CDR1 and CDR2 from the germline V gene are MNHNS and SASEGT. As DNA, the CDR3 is TGTGCCAGCAGCAGACAGGGAAATTCACCCCTCCACTTT. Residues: CASSRQGNSPLHF.